This is a list of T cell receptor beta chains from one sample in a study of glioma-infiltrating T cells. TCRdb re-called the multiplex PCR reads through MiXCR, storing one row per CDR3 protein. Altogether 300,000 to 450,000 distinct CDR3 sequences are present, less than 50% being singletons, with the ten largest covering 12%. The sample comprised glioma tissue, nonneoplastic brain tissue, or PBMCs (not recorded which). The source of these receptors is a human donor with low-grade glioma or glioblastoma, undergoing nonglioma brain surgery, or in good health (not recorded which). Each CDR3 is given with its conserved first and last residue. A D gene is named only where the DNA matches it firmly. For some rows the clone size is stated as once, few or many, or as a class when expanded; others skip it.

clone size: few; D gene: -; J gene: TRBJ1-1; V gene: TRBV4-2; CDR3 DNA: TGTGCCAGCAGCCAAGATTCCACTCCGGGGCGGACTGAAGCTTTCTTT; CDR3 protein: CASSQDSTPGRTEAFF
clone size: many; D gene: TRBD1; J gene: TRBJ2-7; V gene: TRBV27; CDR3 DNA: TGTGCCAGCAGTCCGTGGGACAGGATCTACGAGCAGTACTTC; CDR3 protein: CASSPWDRIYEQYF
clone size: -; D gene: -; J gene: TRBJ1-2; V gene: TRBV27; CDR3 DNA: TGTGCCAGCTCCGCCTATTTGGACTATGGCTACACCTTC; CDR3 protein: CASSAYLDYGYTF
clone size: -; D gene: TRBD1; J gene: TRBJ1-2; V gene: TRBV18; CDR3 DNA: TGTGCCAGCTCACCCGGGACAGGGATCTATGGCTACACCTTC; CDR3 protein: CASSPGTGIYGYTF
clone size: -; D gene: TRBD2; J gene: TRBJ2-5; V gene: TRBV20-1; CDR3 DNA: TGCAGTGCTACCCGGACTAGCGGGACTCAAGAGACCCAGTACTTC; CDR3 protein: CSATRTSGTQETQYF
clone size: -; D gene: -; J gene: TRBJ1-2; V gene: TRBV20-1; CDR3 DNA: TGCAGTGCTAGACAGCACGGACAGAGCCTATCCAACTATGGCTACACCTTC; CDR3 protein: CSARQHGQSLSNYGYTF
clone size: many; D gene: -; J gene: TRBJ2-1; V gene: TRBV6-5; CDR3 DNA: TGTGCCAGCAGTTACTCGGCATTCGCAAGCTCCTACAATGAGCAGTTCTTC; CDR3 protein: CASSYSAFASSYNEQFF
clone size: -; D gene: TRBD2; J gene: TRBJ2-3; V gene: TRBV20-1; CDR3 DNA: TGCAGTGCGCCCTCTAGCGGGAGGATCTTTACAGATACGCAGTATTTT; CDR3 protein: CSAPSSGRIFTDTQYF
clone size: many; D gene: -; J gene: TRBJ2-2; V gene: TRBV15; CDR3 DNA: TGTGCCACCAGCAGAGATCACACCGGGGAGCTGTTTTTT; CDR3 protein: CATSRDHTGELFF
clone size: -; D gene: -; J gene: TRBJ1-1; V gene: TRBV20-1; CDR3 DNA: TGCAGTGCTATAGAACAGATTAACACTGAAGCTTTCTTT; CDR3 protein: CSAIEQINTEAFF
clone size: few; D gene: -; J gene: TRBJ2-1; V gene: TRBV24-1; CDR3 DNA: TGTGCCACCAGTGACCCCGCGGGATTAGCGAGAGATGAGCAGTTCTTC; CDR3 protein: CATSDPAGLARDEQFF
clone size: -; D gene: TRBD1; J gene: TRBJ2-7; V gene: TRBV3-1; CDR3 DNA: TGTGCCAGCAGCCGGGACAGGGGGCAATACGGGCAGTACTTC; CDR3 protein: CASSRDRGQYGQYF
clone size: -; D gene: -; J gene: TRBJ1-6; V gene: TRBV20-1; CDR3 DNA: TGCAGTGCTAGAGCCTTCCGGGGCACCTCTAATTCACCCCTCCAATTT; CDR3 protein: CSARAFRGTSNSPLQF
clone size: -; D gene: -; J gene: TRBJ1-3; V gene: TRBV7-3; CDR3 DNA: TGTGCCAGCAGCTTAACGGGGAGTGGGCAGGCCAGCTCTGGAAACACCATATATTTT; CDR3 protein: CASSLTGSGQASSGNTIYF
clone size: -; D gene: TRBD1; J gene: TRBJ1-4; V gene: TRBV12-3/TRBV12-4; CDR3 DNA: TGTGCCAGCACCTCGAGGACAGGGGGTGAAAAACTGTTTTTT; CDR3 protein: CASTSRTGGEKLFF
clone size: -; D gene: -; J gene: TRBJ2-4; V gene: TRBV5-1; CDR3 DNA: TGCGCCAGCAGCTTGTATTCAGGGGAAAACATTCAGTACTTC; CDR3 protein: CASSLYSGENIQYF
clone size: few; D gene: TRBD2; J gene: TRBJ2-4; V gene: TRBV28; CDR3 DNA: TGTGCCAGCTCTTCCGCGGGAGCCCCGAAAAACATTCAGTACTTC; CDR3 protein: CASSSAGAPKNIQYF
clone size: few; D gene: -; J gene: TRBJ2-3; V gene: TRBV15; CDR3 DNA: TGTGCCACCAGCAGGGGGGGAACGGAAAGCACAGATACGCAGTATTTT; CDR3 protein: CATSRGGTESTDTQYF
clone size: once; D gene: TRBD2; J gene: TRBJ2-1; V gene: TRBV4-3; CDR3 DNA: TGCGCCAGCAGCCAAGCGGTGGCTAGCGGGGGTATCGTCGAGCAGTTCTTC; CDR3 protein: CASSQAVASGGIVEQFF
clone size: many; D gene: -; J gene: TRBJ1-1; V gene: TRBV27; CDR3 DNA: TGTGCCAGCAGTTTAGGCCAGGCCACTGAAGCTTTCTTT; CDR3 protein: CASSLGQATEAFF
clone size: few; D gene: -; J gene: TRBJ2-2; V gene: TRBV4-1; CDR3 DNA: TGCGCCAGCAGCCAAGACGCCCCCGGGGAGCTGTTTTTT; CDR3 protein: CASSQDAPGELFF